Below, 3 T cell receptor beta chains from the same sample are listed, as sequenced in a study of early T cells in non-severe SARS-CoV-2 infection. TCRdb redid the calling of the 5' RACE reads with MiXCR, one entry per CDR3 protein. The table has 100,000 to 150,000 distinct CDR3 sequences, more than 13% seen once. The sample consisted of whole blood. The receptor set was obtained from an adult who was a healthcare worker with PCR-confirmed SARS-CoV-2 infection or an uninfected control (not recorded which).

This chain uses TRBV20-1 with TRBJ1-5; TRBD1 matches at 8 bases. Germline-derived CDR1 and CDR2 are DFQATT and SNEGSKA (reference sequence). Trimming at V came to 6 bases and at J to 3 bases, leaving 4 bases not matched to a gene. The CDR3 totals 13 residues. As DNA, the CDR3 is TGCAGTGCCGACAGGGGACCCAATCAGCCCCAGCATTTT. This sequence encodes CSADRGPNQPQHF.

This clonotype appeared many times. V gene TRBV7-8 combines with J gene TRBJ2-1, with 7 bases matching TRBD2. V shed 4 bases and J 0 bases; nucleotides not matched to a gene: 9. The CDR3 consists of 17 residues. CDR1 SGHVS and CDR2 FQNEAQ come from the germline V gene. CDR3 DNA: TGTGCCAGCAGCTCGTTACTAGCGCCGAGCTCCTACAATGAGCAGTTCTTC. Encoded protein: CASSSLLAPSSYNEQFF.

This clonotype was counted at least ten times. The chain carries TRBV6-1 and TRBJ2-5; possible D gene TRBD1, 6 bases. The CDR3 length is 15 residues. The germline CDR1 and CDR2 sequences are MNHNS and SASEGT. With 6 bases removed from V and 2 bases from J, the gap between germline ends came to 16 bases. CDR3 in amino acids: CASRTQGFGQETQYF. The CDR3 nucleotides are TGTGCCAGCAGAACACAGGGTTTTGGGCAAGAGACCCAGTACTTC.